This entry describes one T cell receptor beta chain. Its antigen is not identified. This CDR3 is missing its conserved last phenylalanine or tryptophan, likely due to a read error. The sample comes from a study of Graves' ophthalmopathy and Graves' hyperthyroidism. Trimming stripped 2 bases from V and 5 bases from J, with 13 bases between. The CDR3 spans 14 residues. Germline CDR1 is SGHTA and CDR2 is FQGTGA. Study-level points and caveats: From stable hyperthyroidism, ophthalmopathy was separated by a 13-signature model with 87.88% sensitivity and around 79% specificity. Blood also harbored most expanded thyroid clonotypes above 0.001 frequency.

As the template, RNA transcripts were used to amplify TCR beta CDR3 regions. HTBI-primed RT-PCR formed the first round, and a multiplex PCR formed the second. Each CDR3 protein gets one entry after TCRdb re-called the multiplex PCR reads with MiXCR. Here the sample spans hundreds of thousands of distinct CDR3 sequences, 40% being singletons. With a duration under 3 months, ophthalmopathy in the donors showed moderate-to-severe activity, CAS ≥3 and NOSPECS ≥4. Excluded: other autoimmune disease, uncontrolled infection, pregnancy or lactation. Material: peripheral blood. V is TRBV7-3 and J is TRBJ2-7; D tentatively reads TRBD1 or TRBD2 (5 bases each). This TCR came from an adult man with Graves' ophthalmopathy. CDR3 amino acids: CASSLRGPGNEQYL. CDR3 bases: TGTGCCAGCAGCTTACGGGGCCCCGGGAACGAGCAGTACCTC.